These 24 T cell receptor beta chains originate from one sample sequenced in a study of blood T cell repertoires in COVID-19. Sequencing used immunoSEQ multiplex PCR; TCRdb keeps in-frame clones, though not all of them. The sample lists roughly 240,000 clones; roughly 82% were seen once. Sequences were obtained from PBMCs or T cells enriched from blood (not recorded which). Receptor source: a woman aged 45-59 years who had recovered from COVID-19.

The CDR3, as DNA: TGTGCCAGCAGACTCAAACAGGGGGTAGATACGCAGTATTTT. This sequence encodes CASRLKQGVDTQYF. This chain joins TRBV6-5 and TRBJ2-3; 8 bases agree with TRBD1. V lost 6 bases and J lost 5; bases outside the gene matches: 7. Germline CDR1 MNHEY, CDR2 SVGAGI. This CDR3 is 14 amino acids long.

This rearrangement joins TRBV7-2 to TRBJ1-2; D is undetermined. CDR1 SGHTA and CDR2 FQGNSA come from the germline V gene. Trimming left V 5 bases short and J 4 bases short, with 20 bases between. This CDR3 is built from 16 residues. The CDR3, as DNA: TGTGCCAGCAGCCTGACACCTAGCCGGTTGAGCTATGGCTACACCTTC. This translates into CASSLTPSRLSYGYTF. Based on the CDR3 plus reference TRBV7-2 and TRBJ1-2, the full variable domain is GAGVSQSPSNKVTEKGKDVELRCDPISGHTALYWYRQSLGQGLEFLIYFQGNSAPDKSGLPSDRFSAERTGGSVSTLTIQRTQQEDSAVYLCASSLTPSRLSYGYTFGSGTRLTVV.

The chain employs TRBV7-9 and TRBJ2-7; TRBD1 agrees at 9 bases. J lost 3 bases, V lost 2 bases, and 11 bases had no gene match. This CDR3 spans 17 amino acids. CDR1 and CDR2 from the germline V gene are SEHNR and FQNEAQ (reference sequence). The CDR3, as DNA: TGTGCCAGCAGCTTAAAACGCGGACAGGGGTTCTACTACGAGCAGTACTTC. This encodes CASSLKRGQGFYYEQYF.

The chain employs TRBV2 and TRBJ1-5; unclear D gene. The CDR3 runs to 13 residues. Trimming pared 1 base from V and 4 bases from J, leaving 5 bases between. CDR1 and CDR2 (germline): SNHLY, FYNNEI. CDR3 sequence reads: CASSEGVNQPQHF. The CDR3 DNA reads TGTGCCAGCAGTGAAGGAGTTAATCAGCCCCAGCATTTT.

The chain has TRBV28 and TRBJ1-2, with TRBD1 as a possible D gene (6 bases). The CDR3 has 16 amino acids. The germline gives CDR1 MDHEN, CDR2 SYDVKM. The V end lost 8 bases, the J end lost 6 bases, and 25 bases lay between the germline ends. The CDR3: CASARPGVYKGDGYTF. As DNA, the CDR3 is TGTGCCAGCGCAAGGCCAGGGGTTTATAAAGGGGATGGCTACACCTTC.

The CDR3 coding sequence is TGTGCCAGCAGCTCCCGCACTCGAGCGGGACTCACAGATACGCAGTATTTT. Protein: CASSSRTRAGLTDTQYF. The chain uses TRBV6-2 or TRBV6-3 and TRBJ2-3; 7 bases align to TRBD2. The CDR3 sequence is 17 residues long. Germline assignment: CDR1 MNHEY and CDR2 SVGEGT. V dropped 6 bases and J dropped 2; count of bases not matched to a gene: 14.

The chain recombines TRBV4-2 with TRBJ1-4, with D unresolved. There are 16 residues in the CDR3. The germline CDR1 and CDR2 sequences are LGHNA and YNFKEQ. With 1 base removed from V and 8 bases from J, the gap between germline ends came to 17 bases. The CDR3 protein is CASSQARGTNGEKLFF. CDR3 nucleotide sequence: TGTGCCAGCAGCCAAGCACGTGGCACTAACGGGGAAAAACTGTTTTTT.

The table lists this clone with a few counts. The chain combines TRBV5-1 with TRBJ1-5; D is uncertain. V gave up 0 bases and J gave up 4 bases, with 5 bases separating them. CDR3 size: 13 residues. Per germline, CDR1 SGHRS and CDR2 YFSETQ. In DNA, the CDR3 is TGCGCCAGCAGCTTGGACCTAAATCAGCCCCAGCATTTT. Amino acid sequence: CASSLDLNQPQHF.

The gene calls are TRBV15 and TRBJ1-3; weak D call: TRBD1 (5 bases). Germline V gene lookup returns CDR1 LNHNV and CDR2 YYDKDF (reference sequence). V lost 0 bases and J 2 bases, leaving 5 bases between the germline ends. This CDR3 spans 14 amino acids. CDR3 sequence: CATSRDRAGNTIYF. The CDR3 region has the DNA TGTGCCACCAGCAGAGACAGGGCTGGAAACACCATATATTTT. Based on the CDR3 plus reference TRBV15 and TRBJ1-3, the full variable domain is DAMVIQNPRYQVTQFGKPVTLSCSQTLNHNVMYWYQQKSSQAPKLLFHYYDKDFNNEADTPDNFQSRRPNTSFCFLDIRSPGLGDTAMYLCATSRDRAGNTIYFGEGSWLTVV.

The rearrangement joins TRBV4-1 to TRBJ1-2, with D unresolved. There are 16 residues in the CDR3. The germline gives CDR1 MGHRA, CDR2 YSYEKL. V was pared by 0 bases and J by 2 bases, with 13 bases between. The chain's CDR3 is CASSQDPGNSNYGYTF. CDR3 bases: TGCGCCAGCAGCCAAGATCCAGGAAATTCAAACTATGGCTACACCTTC.

This clone was counted once. The chain is built from TRBV27 and TRBJ2-7, with 9 bases aligning to TRBD1. V lost 6 bases, J lost 7 bases, and 16 bases stayed unmatched. The CDR3 spans 16 residues. Germline V gene sequence: CDR1 MNHEY, CDR2 SMNVEV (reference sequence). CDR3 residues: CASSPSGGTGKREQYF. CDR3 nucleotide sequence: TGTGCCAGCAGCCCCTCTGGGGGGACAGGGAAAAGGGAGCAGTACTTC.

V and J are TRBV30 and TRBJ1-6, with 7 nucleotides matching TRBD1. Germline V CDR1 and CDR2: GTSNPN, SVGIG (reference sequence). This CDR3 comprises 18 residues. Trimming cost V 5 bases and J 0 bases; bases outside gene matches: 13. The CDR3 sequence: CAWANVKTGLSYNSPLHF. DNA of the CDR3: TGTGCCTGGGCCAACGTTAAGACAGGGCTCTCCTATAATTCACCCCTCCACTTT.

V usage is TRBV6-2 or TRBV6-3 and J usage is TRBJ2-1, with a tentative D call TRBD2 (7 bases). Germline CDR1 is MNHEY and CDR2 is SVGEGT. V was cut by 0 bases and J by 5 bases, with 11 bases left in between. The CDR3 is 15 residues long. CDR3 sequence: CASSYSRGANNEQFF. CDR3 nucleotide sequence: TGTGCCAGCAGTTACTCCCGGGGGGCAAACAATGAGCAGTTCTTC.

CDR3 protein: CASSQGPQSNSPLHF. In DNA form, the CDR3 reads TGTGCCAGCAGCCAGGGTCCCCAATCCAATTCACCCCTCCACTTT. The chain joins TRBV5-5 to TRBJ1-6; a possible D gene is TRBD1 (5 bases). The CDR3 runs to 15 residues. Germline assignment: CDR1 SGHKS and CDR2 YYEKEE (reference sequence). V lost 4 bases to trimming and J lost 7 bases, with 15 bases between them.

The genes are TRBV4-1 and TRBJ1-5; 9 positions match TRBD1. This CDR3 region has 15 residues. Germline V CDR1 and CDR2: MGHRA, YSYEKL. V lost 4 bases to trimming and J lost 4 bases; unmatched junction nucleotides: 5. The CDR3, as DNA: TGCGCCAGCAGCCCGGACAGGGGCATTAATCAGCCCCAGCATTTT. Encoded protein: CASSPDRGINQPQHF.

This clone was seen a few times. The genes are TRBV11-2 and TRBJ1-2; 12 nucleotides match TRBD1. After removal of 5 bases from V and 8 bases from J, the junction contained 12 bases not matched to a gene. Germline assignment: CDR1 SGHAT and CDR2 FQNNGV. The CDR3 is 16 residues long. The CDR3 DNA reads TGTGCCAGCAGCCTCTCCTCCGGGACAGGGGGCGGCGGCTACACCTTC. Its protein product is CASSLSSGTGGGGYTF.

The V gene is TRBV5-1, the J gene TRBJ1-1; no definite D call. The V gene's germline CDR1 is SGHRS and CDR2 YFSETQ. V lost 1 base and J 4 bases, leaving 11 bases between the germline ends. CDR3 length: 14 amino acids. For the CDR3, the DNA is TGCGCCAGCAGCTTGACAACTTCGGGCACTGAAGCTTTCTTT. Amino acid sequence: CASSLTTSGTEAFF.

This clone has a handful of counts. This chain uses TRBV28 with TRBJ1-5, with a weak D call TRBD1 (6 bases). V shed 10 bases and J shed 4 bases, with 17 bases lying between them. CDR3 length equals 14 residues. The germline V gene encodes CDR1 MDHEN and CDR2 SYDVKM. CDR3 sequence reads: CATCDRLKNQPQHF. The CDR3 DNA sequence: TGTGCCACCTGTGACAGGCTTAAGAATCAGCCCCAGCATTTT.

The chain recombines TRBV4-3 with TRBJ2-7; D perhaps matches TRBD1 (6 bases). The CDR3 spans 15 residues. V gave up 5 bases and J gave up 3 bases, with 17 bases separating them. The germline V gene encodes CDR1 LGHNA and CDR2 YSLEER. Here the CDR3 DNA reads TGCGCCAGCAGCTTCGGAACATCCAGGGGCTACGAGCAGTACTTC. Protein product: CASSFGTSRGYEQYF.

This clone was seen once. The chain uses TRBV6-4 and TRBJ2-1; D possibly corresponds to TRBD2 (6 bases). Germline loops: CDR1 MRHNA, CDR2 SNTAGT. CDR3 length: 16 residues. Deletions cut 6 bases from V and 6 bases from J, with 21 bases between. The CDR3 nucleotides read TGTGCCAGCAGAGCCTCCGGGACTGCGAGCCGCAATGAGCAGTTCTTC. Protein: CASRASGTASRNEQFF.

The CDR3 is CAWSPGTGGIFRWGNQPQHF. CDR3 sequence (DNA): TGTGCCTGGAGTCCCGGGACAGGGGGCATATTTAGATGGGGTAATCAGCCCCAGCATTTT. The chain recombines TRBV30 with TRBJ1-5; 12 bases are shared with TRBD1. Germline-derived CDR1 and CDR2 are GTSNPN and SVGIG (reference sequence). This CDR3 comprises 20 residues. The V and J ends lost 2 bases and 4 bases, in that order; junction bases with no gene match: 18.

The J gene is TRBJ1-1, the V gene TRBV5-8; the D gene is possibly TRBD1 (6 bases). Germline V gives CDR1 SGHTS, CDR2 YDEGEE. The CDR3 extends over 15 amino acids. Trimming took 4 bases from V and 5 from J, leaving 18 bases between them. CDR3 sequence reads: CASSPLGAEGTEAFF. DNA of the CDR3: TGTGCCAGCAGCCCTCTGGGGGCCGAGGGGACTGAAGCTTTCTTT.

The chain employs TRBV27 and TRBJ2-7; D uncertain. The CDR3 has 13 residues. V lost 8 bases and J lost 3, with 14 bases in between. Germline V gene data show CDR1 as MNHEY and CDR2 as SMNVEV (reference sequence). The DNA for the CDR3 is TGTGCCAGCTCGACATGGCCCGTCTACGAGCAGTACTTC. Its translation: CASSTWPVYEQYF.

The chain links TRBV7-2 to TRBJ2-3; TRBD2 matches 7 bases. The length of the CDR3 is 15 residues. CDR1 and CDR2 from the germline V gene are SGHTA and FQGNSA. J lost 3 bases, V lost 1 base, and 4 bases had no gene match. In nucleotides, the CDR3 is TGTGCCAGCAGCTTAGGAGCGGGGCGTACAGATACGCAGTATTTT. The encoded protein is CASSLGAGRTDTQYF.